Sequencing of this T cell receptor beta chain was carried out in a study of T cells after posttransplantation cyclophosphamide. Study-level points and caveats: Skin or GI-infiltrating T cells shared few TRB sequences with blood. After PTCy, TRB diversity resembled that of CNI/methotrexate controls. Later post-transplant blood repertoires were often dominated by donor CD8+ memory clones.

Cyclophosphamide on days +3 and +4 followed busulfan-fludarabine conditioning and a marrow graft. This clone has a count of ten or more. Its antigen is undetermined. Produced via immunoSEQ multiplex PCR; TCRdb's table is partial and in-frame only. The sample yields some 23,000 clones, without any singletons. The CDR3 has 15 residues. V lost 3 bases and J 11 bases, leaving 22 bases between the germline ends. Germline V gives CDR1 MNHEY, CDR2 SMNVEV (reference sequence). V usage is TRBV27 and J usage is TRBJ1-1; no reliable D call. This material consisted of PBMCs, taken after allogeneic stem cell transplant with posttransplant cyclophosphamide. This clonotype was sampled from a male patient aged 18-29 years who received an allogeneic stem cell transplant from a related donor, was CMV-positive, and had no GVHD. Some of these T cells may belong to the graft donor. CDR3 bases: TGTGCCAGCAGTTTGGTCGCCAGCCCCACAGAAGATGCTTTCTTT. Its protein product is CASSLVASPTEDAFF.